These 8 T cell receptor beta chains came from one sample sequenced in a study of cytomegalovirus exposure and HLA in healthy donors. The study ran its PCR with 60 Vbeta and 13 Jbeta primers. Using immunoSEQ multiplex PCR, the repertoire was profiled, and TCRdb retains in-frame clones only, with some absent. The table includes 90,000 to 130,000 clones, around 64% detected once. Sequencing was performed on PBMCs. Source of these receptors: a woman between 25 and 40 years old in good health and CMV-seronegative.

The J gene is TRBJ2-7, the V gene TRBV10-1, with 14 positions matching TRBD2. Germline assignment: CDR1 WNHNN and CDR2 SYGVQD (reference sequence). The V gene end was trimmed by 5 bases and the J gene end by 6 bases; junction bases not matched to a gene: 3. The CDR3 is 14 residues long. For the CDR3, the DNA is TGCGCCAGCAGTCCGGGACTAGCGGGAGTCGAGCAGTACTTC. Protein sequence: CASSPGLAGVEQYF.

This rearrangement joins TRBV30 to TRBJ2-5; D might be TRBD2 (5 bases). Trimming removed 3 bases from V and 4 bases from J, with 15 bases in between. The CDR3 sequence is 14 residues long. The germline CDR1 and CDR2 sequences are GTSNPN and SVGIG (reference sequence). The CDR3 is CAWRYSASRETQYF. The DNA of the CDR3 is TGTGCCTGGAGGTATTCGGCTAGCAGAGAGACCCAGTACTTC.

The chain couples TRBV14 to TRBJ1-2; TRBD1 agrees at 7 bases. This CDR3 has 14 amino acids. Germline CDR1 SGHDN, CDR2 FVKESK. The V gene end was trimmed by 4 bases and the J gene end by 4 bases; junction bases not matched to a gene: 6. The CDR3 sequence is CASSLLGQLYGYTF. CDR3 DNA: TGTGCCAGCAGCCTCCTGGGACAGCTCTATGGCTACACCTTC.

CDR3 sequence reads: CASSQVRDRGSYEQYF. Here the CDR3 DNA reads TGTGCCAGCAGCCAAGTCCGGGACAGGGGCTCCTACGAGCAGTACTTC. The V gene is TRBV4-2, the J gene TRBJ2-5; TRBD1 matches at 10 bases. The J call may not be correct, given that the DNA end is closer to TRBJ2-7. Germline CDR1 LGHNA, CDR2 YNFKEQ. The CDR3 totals 16 residues.

The chain recombines TRBV6-1 with TRBJ1-5; D not certain. This CDR3 is built from 13 residues. Trimming shortened V by 1 base and J by 6 bases, and 7 bases separated the two germline ends. CDR1 is MNHNS and CDR2 is SASEGT in the germline V gene. CDR3 sequence reads: CASSEGAVQPQHF. DNA for the CDR3: TGTGCCAGCAGTGAAGGGGCAGTTCAGCCCCAGCATTTT.

V is TRBV7-3 and J is TRBJ2-6, with TRBD1 matching over 7 bases. This CDR3 comprises 21 residues. Germline V gene sequence: CDR1 SGHTA, CDR2 FQGTGA. The V segment lost 0 bases and the J segment 0 bases; nucleotides outside the gene matches: 14. The CDR3 sequence is CASSLTGQGVPVLSGANVLTF. The DNA of the CDR3 is TGTGCCAGCAGCTTAACGGGCCAGGGGGTCCCAGTTCTCTCTGGGGCCAACGTCCTGACTTTC.

This clone was observed a handful of times. The chain employs TRBV2 and TRBJ2-5, with 9 bases matching TRBD1. J was trimmed by 5 bases and V by 8 bases; bases with no gene match: 6. CDR3 length: 13 amino acids. Germline-derived CDR1 and CDR2 are SNHLY and FYNNEI. This chain's CDR3 is CASAQDRGETQYF. The DNA of the CDR3 is TGTGCCAGCGCCCAGGACAGGGGCGAGACCCAGTACTTC.

This clone was detected only a few times. The J gene is TRBJ2-1, the V gene TRBV21-1; the table's D call TRBD2 went unverified against the DNA. TRBV21-1 is a recognized pseudogene. The CDR3 covers 20 residues. CDR3 in DNA: TGTGCCAGCAGCCCTAAGGCCTGGGTAGCGGGAGAATTTGATTACAATGAGCAGTTCTTC. It is translated as CASSPKAWVAGEFDYNEQFF.